Listed below are T cell receptor beta chains from one sample, sequenced in a study of CD8 T cells in ankylosing spondylitis. A single record per CDR3 protein comes from TCRdb applying MiXCR to the 5' RACE reads. This sample carries over 600,000 distinct CDR3 sequences, around 17% of them seen once, and the ten largest clones take around 20%. The sequencing input was blood, either unsorted or a sorted T cell fraction (not recorded which). Receptors originate from a male donor with ankylosing spondylitis. Both conserved end residues are part of each CDR3. Each record gives: V gene, clone size, J gene, D gene, CDR3 DNA, CDR3 protein. The D gene is left open where the match is weak. Clone size, where shown, is once, few, many, or a class for clones that have expanded.

v_gene: TRBV29-1
abundance: .
j_gene: TRBJ1-3
d_gene: .
CDR3nt: TGCAGCGTTACCGAGGCTCTACCGGGCAGCATATATTTT
CDR3aa: CSVTEALPGSIYF

v_gene: TRBV12-3/TRBV12-4
abundance: few
j_gene: TRBJ2-2
d_gene: TRBD1
CDR3nt: TGTGCCAGCAGTTTGAATATGCAGGGGGCCGGGGAGCTGTTTTTT
CDR3aa: CASSLNMQGAGELFF

v_gene: TRBV7-9
abundance: few
j_gene: TRBJ2-6
d_gene: .
CDR3nt: TGTGCCCTGCCTGGGGCCAACGTCCTGACTTTC
CDR3aa: CALPGANVLTF

v_gene: TRBV4-3
abundance: few
j_gene: TRBJ2-7
d_gene: TRBD2
CDR3nt: TGCGCCAGCAGCCAAGACCCGGGGGGGTTGAGCTCCTACGAGCAGTACTTC
CDR3aa: CASSQDPGGLSSYEQYF

v_gene: TRBV6-5
abundance: .
j_gene: TRBJ1-3
d_gene: .
CDR3nt: TGTGCCAGCAGTTACGTTTCGGGAAGGCCAGGAAACACCATATATTTT
CDR3aa: CASSYVSGRPGNTIYF

v_gene: TRBV13
abundance: .
j_gene: TRBJ1-3
d_gene: .
CDR3nt: TGTGCCAGCAGCATCCCTCAGCCGGGGGGCTCTGGAAACACCATATATTTT
CDR3aa: CASSIPQPGGSGNTIYF

v_gene: TRBV12-3/TRBV12-4
abundance: .
j_gene: TRBJ2-7
d_gene: .
CDR3nt: TGTGCCAGCAGTTTTAGCGTTAGCAAGGGAGAGCAGTACTTC
CDR3aa: CASSFSVSKGEQYF

v_gene: TRBV3-1
abundance: few
j_gene: TRBJ1-4
d_gene: .
CDR3nt: TGTGCCAGCAGCCAAGATCAAGACTCTGGAAAACTGTTTTTT
CDR3aa: CASSQDQDSGKLFF

v_gene: TRBV7-9
abundance: few
j_gene: TRBJ1-1
d_gene: .
CDR3nt: TGTGCCAGCAGCTTCCCCACTTCCACTGAAGCTTTCTTT
CDR3aa: CASSFPTSTEAFF

v_gene: TRBV15
abundance: many
j_gene: TRBJ2-1
d_gene: TRBD1
CDR3nt: TGTGCCACCAGCAGAATGACAGGGGCGAGCTCCTACAATGAGCAGTTCTTC
CDR3aa: CATSRMTGASSYNEQFF

v_gene: TRBV2
abundance: .
j_gene: TRBJ2-7
d_gene: TRBD2
CDR3nt: TGTGCCAGCCTCGGGGCGGGAGGCCATCCTGACGAGCAGTACTTC
CDR3aa: CASLGAGGHPDEQYF

v_gene: TRBV12-3/TRBV12-4
abundance: .
j_gene: TRBJ1-5
d_gene: .
CDR3nt: TGTGCCAGCCTGCGGGAGAGTCAGCCCCAGCATTTT
CDR3aa: CASLRESQPQHF

v_gene: TRBV12-3/TRBV12-4
abundance: few
j_gene: TRBJ1-6
d_gene: .
CDR3nt: TGTGCCAGCAGTTTAGCGCTGGGGAGCTCCTATAATTCACCCCTCCACTTT
CDR3aa: CASSLALGSSYNSPLHF

v_gene: TRBV19
abundance: .
j_gene: TRBJ1-5
d_gene: TRBD1
CDR3nt: TGTGCCAGTAGATCGACAGGGGCAGGCAATCAGCCCCAGCATTTT
CDR3aa: CASRSTGAGNQPQHF

v_gene: TRBV9
abundance: .
j_gene: TRBJ2-6
d_gene: .
CDR3nt: TGTGCCAGCAGCCCCCACCCCACGGACGTATACTCTGGGGCCAACGTCCTGACTTTC
CDR3aa: CASSPHPTDVYSGANVLTF

v_gene: TRBV5-1
abundance: .
j_gene: TRBJ2-2
d_gene: .
CDR3nt: TGCGCCAGCACGCTAGAGCGAGCGGACACCGGGGAGCTGTTTTTT
CDR3aa: CASTLERADTGELFF

v_gene: TRBV12-3/TRBV12-4
abundance: few
j_gene: TRBJ1-1
d_gene: TRBD1
CDR3nt: TGTGCCAGCAGCGGGACAGGGGGCGTCACTGAAGCTTTCTTT
CDR3aa: CASSGTGGVTEAFF

v_gene: TRBV12-3/TRBV12-4
abundance: .
j_gene: TRBJ2-3
d_gene: .
CDR3nt: TGTGCCAGCAGTTTATCGGACTCGCTATCGGATACGCAGTATTTT
CDR3aa: CASSLSDSLSDTQYF

v_gene: TRBV7-8
abundance: .
j_gene: TRBJ1-2
d_gene: .
CDR3nt: TGTGCCAGCAGCTTCACAGGGACCCACTCCTATGGCTACACCTTC
CDR3aa: CASSFTGTHSYGYTF

v_gene: TRBV12-3/TRBV12-4
abundance: once
j_gene: TRBJ2-3
d_gene: .
CDR3nt: TGTGCCAGCAAATGGGTGCTGGGGGGGGGCGGGGATACGCAGTATTTT
CDR3aa: CASKWVLGGGGDTQYF

v_gene: TRBV5-5
abundance: many
j_gene: TRBJ1-4
d_gene: .
CDR3nt: TGTGCCAGCAGCTTGGTGGCAACTAATGAAAAACTGTTTTTT
CDR3aa: CASSLVATNEKLFF

v_gene: TRBV10-2
abundance: .
j_gene: TRBJ2-1
d_gene: TRBD1
CDR3nt: TGCGCCAGCAGTGAATTGGGGACAGAGTTCAATGAGCAGTTCTTC
CDR3aa: CASSELGTEFNEQFF

v_gene: TRBV29-1
abundance: .
j_gene: TRBJ1-2
d_gene: .
CDR3nt: TGCAGCGTTGAGTCGCGCTATGGCTACACCTTC
CDR3aa: CSVESRYGYTF

v_gene: TRBV6-5
abundance: .
j_gene: TRBJ2-1
d_gene: .
CDR3nt: TGTGCCAGCAGTTACTCGAGTAGGACTCACCAACCTTACAATGAGCAGTTCTTC
CDR3aa: CASSYSSRTHQPYNEQFF

v_gene: TRBV5-1
abundance: .
j_gene: TRBJ1-2
d_gene: .
CDR3nt: TGCGCCAGCAGCTTAGGGGATTGGGGCTACACCTTC
CDR3aa: CASSLGDWGYTF

v_gene: TRBV5-1
abundance: many
j_gene: TRBJ2-3
d_gene: TRBD2
CDR3nt: TGCGCCAGCAGCCCGGGACTAGCGGGAGACTCCACAGATACGCAGTATTTT
CDR3aa: CASSPGLAGDSTDTQYF

v_gene: TRBV7-8
abundance: .
j_gene: TRBJ2-2
d_gene: .
CDR3nt: TGTGCCAGCAGCTACGTTCCGGGACTCCTGAACACCGGGGAGCTGTTTTTT
CDR3aa: CASSYVPGLLNTGELFF

v_gene: TRBV7-2
abundance: few
j_gene: TRBJ2-3
d_gene: .
CDR3nt: TGTGCCAGCAGCCCCCGTGGAGTAGCAAAGGGGGATACGCAGTATTTT
CDR3aa: CASSPRGVAKGDTQYF

v_gene: TRBV20-1
abundance: few
j_gene: TRBJ1-5
d_gene: TRBD1
CDR3nt: TGCAGTGCTAGTCTCACGGAGATGGGACAGCGCAATCAGCCCCAGCATTTT
CDR3aa: CSASLTEMGQRNQPQHF

v_gene: TRBV20-1
abundance: .
j_gene: TRBJ1-6
d_gene: TRBD1
CDR3nt: TGCAGTGCTAGTTTGTCAGGGGGCGGTTCACCCCTCCACTTT
CDR3aa: CSASLSGGGSPLHF